Each of the 17 T cell receptor beta chains below was sequenced from the same sample in a study of shared clonotypes between healthy human individuals. The method was immunoSEQ multiplex PCR; TCRdb's version includes in-frame clones alone and lacks a portion of them. The repertoire holds over a million clones, with around 82% as singletons. The source material was memory CD4+ T cells from PBMCs. Noted subset: CD45RA-negative fraction. Receptor source: a young man in good health. Some clones in this sample may be carry-over from other donors' samples.

This chain uses TRBV5-1 with TRBJ1-2; no definite D call. Germline CDR1 SGHRS, CDR2 YFSETQ. The V end was cut by 4 bases, the J end by 3 bases, with 16 bases between. The CDR3 is 15 amino acids. CDR3 nucleotides: TGCGCCAGCAGCAGGGCCGACGGAAAGGACTATGGCTACACCTTC. Protein sequence: CASSRADGKDYGYTF.

The chain combines TRBV5-1 with TRBJ2-6, with 9 nucleotides matching TRBD1. Losses at the gene ends were 9 bases for V and 2 bases for J; bases not matched to a gene: 6. Germline values: CDR1 SGHRS, CDR2 YFSETQ. This CDR3 is built from 15 residues. CDR3 DNA: TGCGCCACCCAGACAGGGGGGACTGGGGCCAACGTCCTGACTTTC. It yields the protein CATQTGGTGANVLTF.

The chain employs TRBV28 and TRBJ2-5; 10 positions agree with TRBD1. The germline V gene has CDR1 MDHEN and CDR2 SYDVKM. The CDR3 totals 14 residues. The ends lost 6 bases at V and 4 bases at J; junction bases unmatched: 5. DNA of the CDR3: TGTGCCAGCAGCCCGACAGGGGGCGGAGAGACCCAGTACTTC. Protein: CASSPTGGGETQYF.

At least ten counts were recorded for this clone. The J gene is TRBJ2-7, the V gene TRBV4-1; D tentatively fits TRBD1 or TRBD2 (6 bases each). CDR1 is MGHRA, CDR2 YSYEKL, per germline. The CDR3 is 17 amino acids. Trimming took off 2 bases at V and 0 bases at J, with 17 bases between the two ends. In DNA, the CDR3 is TGCGCCAGCAGCCAACCCCGGGGGCAGGTTTCCTCCTACGAGCAGTACTTC. Amino acid sequence: CASSQPRGQVSSYEQYF.

This chain links TRBV15 with TRBJ2-3; tentatively, D is TRBD2 (5 bases). The ends were cut back, 5 bases at V and 11 bases at J, with 17 bases in the middle. This CDR3 contains 13 residues. Germline values: CDR1 LNHNV, CDR2 YYDKDF (reference sequence). CDR3: CATSASGVPGQYF. For the CDR3, the DNA is TGTGCCACCAGCGCCAGCGGAGTCCCCGGGCAGTATTTT.

The gene calls are TRBV7-2 and TRBJ1-2; maybe TRBD1 (5 bases). Germline CDR1 and CDR2: SGHTA and FQGNSA. The CDR3 runs to 13 residues. The V end was cut by 5 bases, the J end by 5 bases, with 12 bases between. The CDR3 sequence is CASSPQGDYGYTF. The CDR3 DNA sequence: TGTGCCAGCAGCCCGCAGGGTGATTATGGCTACACCTTC.

Comments on this clone: Distinct nucleotide sequences in the sample also encode this CDR3. The CDR3 bases are TGCGCCAGCAGCTTGTCCGGGTCTGGGGCCAACGTCCTGACTTTC. Protein sequence: CASSLSGSGANVLTF. The V and J genes are TRBV5-1 and TRBJ2-6; D gene ambiguous. The V end lost 1 base, the J end lost 1 base, and 6 bases lay between the germline ends. The CDR3 spans 15 residues. The germline gives CDR1 SGHRS, CDR2 YFSETQ.

V and J are TRBV7-8 and TRBJ2-1; D is unresolved. Germline assignment: CDR1 SGHVS and CDR2 FQNEAQ. The V gene lost 2 bases and the J gene lost 12 bases, with 17 bases spanning the gap. The CDR3 contains 14 residues. The CDR3 spells CASSLYPEGRGQFF. In nucleotides, the CDR3 is TGTGCCAGCAGCTTATATCCCGAAGGGCGAGGGCAGTTCTTC.

V and J are TRBV27 and TRBJ2-5, with D possibly TRBD2 on 5 matching bases. The CDR3 covers 14 residues. Trimming stripped 8 bases from V and 7 bases from J, with 20 bases between. From germline, CDR1 is MNHEY and CDR2 SMNVEV (reference sequence). CDR3 protein: CASGVKDSRGTQYF. In nucleotides, the CDR3 is TGTGCCAGCGGGGTTAAGGACTCCCGTGGGACCCAGTACTTC.

This chain joins TRBV5-1 and TRBJ1-2, with 10 bases matching TRBD1. V shed 0 bases, J shed 2 bases, and the junction held 19 bases outside the gene matches. Germline-derived CDR1 and CDR2 are SGHRS and YFSETQ. The CDR3 contains 21 residues. CDR3 sequence (DNA): TGCGCCAGCAGCTTGGCTCCTCTTGACAGGGGGCTTTTTACCGGGAACTATGGCTACACCTTC. Translation gives CASSLAPLDRGLFTGNYGYTF.

The rearrangement uses TRBV5-3 and TRBJ1-3; D ambiguous. TRBV5-3 is filed as an ORF, its function uncertain. CDR3 length: 20 amino acids. The germline V and J ends were trimmed by 2 bases and 0 bases, with 24 bases remaining between them. For the CDR3, the DNA is TGTGCCAGAAGCTTCCATGGGCCTGAGTTTCCTTCCGACTCTGGAAACACCATATATTTT. Its protein is CARSFHGPEFPSDSGNTIYF.

About this clone: A far larger clone is only one base removed, so a read error is likely. The same CDR3 is also encoded by other DNA sequences in this sample. The CDR3: CASRVDGLGSYEQYF. The CDR3 DNA reads TGTGCTAGCAGGGTAGACGGGTTGGGGTCCTACGAGCAGTACTTC. V and J are TRBV2 and TRBJ2-7, with a weak D call TRBD1 (5 bases). This CDR3 comprises 15 residues. Looked up from germline, CDR1 is SNHLY and CDR2 is FYNNEI.

V is TRBV11-2 and J is TRBJ2-4; TRBD2 might be the D (7 bases). The V end was cut by 7 bases, the J end by 6 bases, with 16 bases between. The CDR3 runs 14 residues. Germline V gives CDR1 SGHAT, CDR2 FQNNGV. CDR3 in amino acids: CASTPRGQGNIQYF. The CDR3 coding sequence is TGTGCCAGCACCCCGCGGGGGCAAGGAAACATTCAGTACTTC.

The chain is built from TRBV27 and TRBJ2-2; 7 nucleotides line up with TRBD1. J was trimmed by 0 bases and V by 5 bases; bases with no gene match: 9. The CDR3 length is 17 residues. Germline V lookup: CDR1 MNHEY, CDR2 SMNVEV (reference sequence). In DNA form, the CDR3 reads TGTGCCAGCAGTCTCCCATGGGACAGAGCGAACACCGGGGAGCTGTTTTTT. Translation gives CASSLPWDRANTGELFF.

CDR3 amino acids: CASTGRDGNEQFF. In DNA, the CDR3 is TGTGCCAGCACCGGGAGGGATGGCAATGAGCAGTTCTTC. The V gene is TRBV25-1, the J gene TRBJ2-1, with 8 positions matching TRBD2. Germline CDR1 MGHDK, CDR2 SYGVNS. This CDR3 contains 13 residues. The V gene end was trimmed by 7 bases and the J gene end by 6 bases; junction bases not matched to a gene: 5.

This clone was recorded at least ten times. This chain uses TRBV7-2 with TRBJ2-5, with 12 positions matching TRBD2. CDR3 length: 19 residues. The trim removed 1 base at V and 1 base at J, leaving 10 bases unmatched. CDR1 and CDR2 from the germline V gene are SGHTA and FQGNSA. CDR3 sequence (DNA): TGTGCCAGCAGCTTAGGTGGGCGGACTAGCGGGGTTGTCCAAGAGACCCAGTACTTC. It yields the protein CASSLGGRTSGVVQETQYF. Filled out from reference TRBV7-2 and TRBJ2-5, the complete variable domain reads GAGVSQSPSNKVTEKGKDVELRCDPISGHTALYWYRQSLGQGLEFLIYFQGNSAPDKSGLPSDRFSAERTGGSVSTLTIQRTQQEDSAVYLCASSLGGRTSGVVQETQYFGPGTRLLVL.

This clone was seen only a few times. CDR3 sequence reads: CASSVGLGEGNQPQHF. For the CDR3, the DNA is TGTGCCAGCAGCGTAGGACTAGGGGAGGGCAATCAGCCCCAGCATTTT. V gene TRBV9 combines with J gene TRBJ1-5; D possibly corresponds to TRBD1 (5 bases). CDR3 length: 16 residues. Germline CDR1 SGDLS, CDR2 YYNGEE. Between the trimmed V and J ends, which lost 0 bases and 2 bases, there was a span of 12 bases.